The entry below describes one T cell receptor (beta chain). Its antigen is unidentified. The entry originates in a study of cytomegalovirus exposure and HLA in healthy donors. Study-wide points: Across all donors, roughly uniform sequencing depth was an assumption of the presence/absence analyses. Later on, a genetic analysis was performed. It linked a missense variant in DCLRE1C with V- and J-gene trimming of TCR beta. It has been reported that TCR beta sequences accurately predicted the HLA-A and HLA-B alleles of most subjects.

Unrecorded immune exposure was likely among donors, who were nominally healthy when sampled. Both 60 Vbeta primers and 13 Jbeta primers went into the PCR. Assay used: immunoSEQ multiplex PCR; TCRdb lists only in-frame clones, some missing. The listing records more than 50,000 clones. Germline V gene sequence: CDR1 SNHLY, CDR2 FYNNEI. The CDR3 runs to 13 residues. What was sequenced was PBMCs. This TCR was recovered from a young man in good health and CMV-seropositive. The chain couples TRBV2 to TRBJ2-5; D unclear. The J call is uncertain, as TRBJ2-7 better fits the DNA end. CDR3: CASTYSTLYEQYF. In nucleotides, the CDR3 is TGTGCCAGTACGTACAGTACACTTTACGAGCAGTACTTC.